Below, 18 T cell receptor beta chains from the same sample are listed, as sequenced in a study of neurological immune-mediated disorders (dated by TCRdb to about 2019). Library generation was performed with 5' RACE. The sequencer was an Illumina HiSeq 2500. TCRdb cleaned the public reads at Q25 with fastp, built clones with MiXCR and kept in-frame beta chains. Entries are consolidated by CDR3 protein sequence, retaining the most common genes and DNA. Here the sample has 50,000 to 85,000 distinct CDR3 sequences; around 5% occur a single time. The ten largest clones capture 2.8% of the sample. Source material: PBMCs. Source of these receptors: a woman between 25 and 40 years old with multiple sclerosis.

The sample holds a few counts of this clonotype. The chain is built from TRBV6-5 and TRBJ1-4, with D unresolved. Trimming took 0 bases from V and 3 from J, leaving 11 bases between them. Germline V gene sequence: CDR1 MNHEY, CDR2 SVGAGI. The CDR3 is made up of 16 amino acids. The CDR3 nucleotides read TGTGCCAGCAGTTACTCTTCACCGGAAGCTAATGAAAAACTGTTTTTT. Amino acid sequence: CASSYSSPEANEKLFF.

This clonotype appeared many times. It may be a read error: a sequence one base away is much more abundant. The rearrangement uses TRBV20-1 and TRBJ1-3; D unclear. Trimming removed 0 bases from V and 4 bases from J, with 4 bases in between. The germline V gene has CDR1 DFQATT and CDR2 SNEGSKA (reference sequence). The CDR3 has 12 amino acids. The CDR3 nucleotides are TGCAGTGCTAGAGAAATCGGAAACACCATATATTTT. This encodes CSAREIGNTIYF.

This clonotype has a count of ten or more. The chain is built from TRBV20-1 and TRBJ1-1, with TRBD1 as a possible D gene (5 bases). Trimming took off 1 base at V and 5 bases at J, with 11 bases between the two ends. The CDR3 is 13 residues long. Germline V gene sequence: CDR1 DFQATT, CDR2 SNEGSKA (reference sequence). DNA of the CDR3: TGCAGTGCTAGAGGTGCAGGGCGGACTGAAGCTTTCTTT. Translating gives CSARGAGRTEAFF.

In this sample, this clonotype turned up many times. This chain uses TRBV7-9 with TRBJ2-3, with D maybe TRBD2 (7 bases). The CDR3 is 15 amino acids. V shed 7 bases and J shed 5 bases, with 19 bases lying between them. Germline CDR1 is SEHNR and CDR2 is FQNEAQ (reference sequence). The CDR3 is CASTEKGGGGDTQYF. In DNA, the CDR3 is TGTGCCAGCACCGAAAAGGGGGGGGGCGGAGATACGCAGTATTTT.

The rearrangement links TRBV5-1 to TRBJ1-1, with no clear D. The germline V and J ends were trimmed by 0 bases and 1 base, with 4 bases remaining between them. The CDR3 runs 13 residues. Germline CDR1 is SGHRS and CDR2 is YFSETQ. The CDR3 DNA follows: TGCGCCAGCAGCTTGGCCACGAACACTGAAGCTTTCTTT. This gives the protein CASSLATNTEAFF. The full variable domain, with the rest looked up from reference TRBV5-1 and TRBJ1-1, is KAGVTQTPRYLIKTRGQQVTLSCSPISGHRSVSWYQQTPGQGLQFLFEYFSETQRNKGNFPGRFSGRQFSNSRSEMNVSTLELGDSALYLCASSLATNTEAFFGQGTRLTVV.

This clonotype appeared many times. The chain joins TRBV27 to TRBJ2-1; D is perhaps TRBD2 (6 bases). Germline V gene sequence: CDR1 MNHEY, CDR2 SMNVEV (reference sequence). V lost 8 bases and J 5 bases, leaving 19 bases between the germline ends. The CDR3 has 15 residues. For the CDR3, the DNA is TGTGCCAGCGCCGCCCTAGGCGGGGATAACAATGAGCAGTTCTTC. Translating it yields CASAALGGDNNEQFF.

This clonotype was seen a few times. The chain employs TRBV29-1 and TRBJ2-3, with TRBD2 identical over 10 bases. V gave up 0 bases and J gave up 1 base; unmatched junction bases: 4. This CDR3 is 16 amino acids long. Germline values: CDR1 SQVTM, CDR2 ANQGSEA. CDR3 DNA: TGCAGCGTTGAAGATACCGGGACTAGCGGCACAGATACGCAGTATTTT. Its translation: CSVEDTGTSGTDTQYF.

The genes are TRBV27 and TRBJ2-3; the D is unclear. The V end was cut by 0 bases, the J end by 2 bases, with 3 bases between. The germline V gene encodes CDR1 MNHEY and CDR2 SMNVEV (reference sequence). The CDR3 has 13 amino acids. In DNA form, the CDR3 reads TGTGCCAGCAGTTTATCGTCCACAGATACGCAGTATTTT. The encoded protein is CASSLSSTDTQYF.

This clonotype has a handful of counts. The chain combines TRBV10-3 with TRBJ2-7, with a possible D match to TRBD1 (5 bases). Trimming stripped 3 bases from V and 4 bases from J, with 19 bases between. CDR1 and CDR2 (germline): ENHRY, SYGVKD. This CDR3 is built from 16 residues. CDR3: CAISDPAEGQGYEQYF. DNA for the CDR3: TGTGCCATCAGTGACCCCGCGGAAGGGCAGGGATACGAGCAGTACTTC.

This clonotype was detected ten times or more. J is TRBJ1-2 and V is TRBV9, with 10 nucleotides matching TRBD1. Losses at the gene ends were 0 bases for V and 6 bases for J; bases not matched to a gene: 5. Germline lookup yields CDR1 SGDLS and CDR2 YYNGEE. This CDR3 comprises 15 residues. The CDR3 sequence is CASSVAGQGGHGYTF. Here the CDR3 DNA reads TGTGCCAGCAGCGTAGCCGGACAGGGGGGGCATGGCTACACCTTC. Filled out from reference TRBV9 and TRBJ1-2, the complete variable domain reads DSGVTQTPKHLITATGQRVTLRCSPRSGDLSVYWYQQSLDQGLQFLIQYYNGEERAKGNILERFSAQQFPDLHSELNLSSLELGDSALYFCASSVAGQGGHGYTFGSGTRLTVV.

V usage is TRBV7-3 and J usage is TRBJ2-3; TRBD2 agrees at 11 bases. J gave up 2 bases and V 4 bases, and 8 bases lay outside the gene matches. The germline CDR1 and CDR2 sequences are SGHTA and FQGTGA. This CDR3 is built from 17 residues. The CDR3: CASSSGRLAGNTDTQYF. As DNA, the CDR3 is TGTGCCAGCAGCTCAGGTCGACTAGCGGGGAACACAGATACGCAGTATTTT.

The table lists this clonotype with many counts. The chain is built from TRBV4-1 and TRBJ2-6, with TRBD1 as a possible D gene (6 bases). The CDR3 loop spans 15 amino acids. Trimming left V 4 bases short and J 2 bases short, with 9 bases between. Germline CDR1 MGHRA, CDR2 YSYEKL. The CDR3 DNA is TGCGCCAGCAGCCTCCGACAGGCTGGGGCCAACGTCCTGACTTTC. Its translation: CASSLRQAGANVLTF.

This clonotype came up many times. The chain employs TRBV20-1 and TRBJ2-1; TRBD1 aligns across 10 bases. CDR3 length: 14 residues. The ends lost 4 bases at V and 12 bases at J; junction bases unmatched: 12. Looked up from germline, CDR1 is DFQATT and CDR2 is SNEGSKA (reference sequence). In DNA, the CDR3 is TGCAGTGCTACCGGGACAGGGGATCTCAGGCGGCAGTTCTTC. This encodes CSATGTGDLRRQFF.

This clonotype was counted many times. The chain is built from TRBV5-1 and TRBJ2-1, with D unresolved. This CDR3 is built from 12 residues. Trimming stripped 2 bases from V and 4 bases from J, with 4 bases between. Germline CDR1 SGHRS, CDR2 YFSETQ. CDR3 residues: CASSFRYNEQFF. In DNA form, the CDR3 reads TGCGCCAGCAGCTTTAGGTACAATGAGCAGTTCTTC. The full variable domain, in which reference TRBV5-1 and TRBJ2-1 provide the parts outside the CDR3, is KAGVTQTPRYLIKTRGQQVTLSCSPISGHRSVSWYQQTPGQGLQFLFEYFSETQRNKGNFPGRFSGRQFSNSRSEMNVSTLELGDSALYLCASSFRYNEQFFGPGTRLTVL.

This clonotype was found a few times. This rearrangement joins TRBV10-3 to TRBJ2-7; 12 nucleotides agree with TRBD2. J gave up 5 bases and V 5 bases, and 4 bases lay outside the gene matches. CDR3 length equals 14 residues. The germline gives CDR1 ENHRY, CDR2 SYGVKD. The CDR3 DNA follows: TGTGCCATCAGTACTAGCGGGGGGCTCGACGAGCAGTACTTC. Its protein is CAISTSGGLDEQYF.

This clonotype was recorded at least ten times. CDR3 nucleotide sequence: TGCAGTGCTGAAGTCCCCTTTGGATGGTACGAGCAGTACTTC. Its protein is CSAEVPFGWYEQYF. The chain is built from TRBV20-1 and TRBJ2-7; D is unresolved. Germline V gene sequence: CDR1 DFQATT, CDR2 SNEGSKA (reference sequence). The CDR3 runs 14 residues. Trimming took off 5 bases at V and 4 bases at J, with 18 bases between the two ends.

Details on this clonotype: This sequence may be a read error, since a much larger clone differs from it by one base. V is TRBV27 and J is TRBJ2-1; D possibly corresponds to TRBD2 (6 bases). V was shortened by 5 bases and J by 6 bases, with 14 bases between the two germline ends. This CDR3 contains 14 residues. Germline lookup yields CDR1 MNHEY and CDR2 SMNVEV (reference sequence). CDR3: CASSPRESRNEQFF. The CDR3 nucleotides read TGTGCCAGCAGTCCGCGGGAAAGTCGCAATGAGCAGTTCTTC.

This clonotype was seen repeatedly, ten times or more. The chain uses TRBV5-1 and TRBJ2-7; 9 bases agree with TRBD1. This CDR3 is 14 amino acids long. After removal of 4 bases from V and 4 bases from J, the junction contained 6 bases not matched to a gene. Germline V CDR1 and CDR2: SGHRS, YFSETQ. CDR3: CASSRTGDGYEQYF. CDR3 nucleotide sequence: TGCGCCAGCAGCCGGACAGGGGACGGATACGAGCAGTACTTC.